Below, 12 T cell receptor beta chains from the same sample are listed, as sequenced in a study of cytomegalovirus exposure and HLA in healthy donors. Primers included in the PCR were 60 Vbeta and 13 Jbeta primers. Produced via immunoSEQ multiplex PCR; TCRdb's table is partial and in-frame only. The sample has under 150,000 clones; 75% to 85% are singletons. The specimen sequenced was PBMCs. The receptors originated from a woman in her thirties or forties in good health and CMV-seropositive.

CDR3 amino acids: CASSRTGTGGFGPQHF. For the CDR3, the DNA is TGCGCCAGCAGCCGAACCGGGACAGGGGGATTTGGTCCCCAGCATTTT. The chain carries TRBV4-1 and TRBJ1-5; 11 bases map to TRBD1. Losses at the gene ends were 4 bases for V and 10 bases for J; bases not matched to a gene: 12. Germline V gene data show CDR1 as MGHRA and CDR2 as YSYEKL. CDR3 length: 16 amino acids.

As to this clone: Sequence at one end of the junction differs from germline and may be a read error. Other DNA sequences of this sample code for an identical CDR3. The genes are TRBV5-4 and TRBJ1-1, with D unclear. The V gene's germline CDR1 is SGHNT and CDR2 YYREEE (reference sequence). The CDR3 runs to 16 residues. DNA of the CDR3: TGTGCCAGCAGCTTGGCCCTACAGATAATGAACACCGAAGCTTTCTTT. Its protein product is CASSLALQIMNTEAFF.

Points on this clone: The same CDR3 can be traced to other DNA sequences in this sample. The V gene is TRBV27, the J gene TRBJ2-1; D not certain. Per the germline V gene, CDR1 is MNHEY and CDR2 is SMNVEV (reference sequence). The V end was cut by 3 bases, the J end by 4 bases, with 7 bases between. This CDR3 is built from 13 residues. The CDR3 loop reads CASSLGLYNEQFF. CDR3 bases: TGTGCCAGCAGTTTGGGCCTTTACAATGAGCAGTTCTTC.

This clone was detected only once. The J gene is TRBJ2-1, the V gene TRBV2; 11 bases map to TRBD2. The germline V gene has CDR1 SNHLY and CDR2 FYNNEI. This CDR3 is built from 16 residues. With 4 bases clipped from V and 5 bases from J, the junction kept 7 bases outside the gene matches. The CDR3 sequence: CASSGTSGRIDNEQFF. DNA of the CDR3: TGTGCCAGCAGTGGGACTAGCGGGCGTATCGACAATGAGCAGTTCTTC. Drawing the rest from reference TRBV2 and TRBJ2-1, the complete variable domain is EPEVTQTPSHQVTQMGQEVILRCVPISNHLYFYWYRQILGQKVEFLVSFYNNEISEKSEIFDDQFSVERPDGSNFTLKIRSTKLEDSAMYFCASSGTSGRIDNEQFFGPGTRLTVL.

V and J are TRBV11-1 and TRBJ2-1, with D possibly TRBD2 on 5 matching bases. Germline CDR1 SGHAT, CDR2 FQDESV (reference sequence). This CDR3 region has 15 residues. V lost 2 bases and J 0 bases, leaving 8 bases between the germline ends. Written as DNA, the CDR3 is TGTGCCAGCAGCTTATCGCGGGCCTCCTACAATGAGCAGTTCTTC. Its protein is CASSLSRASYNEQFF.

The J gene is TRBJ2-7, the V gene TRBV28; possibly TRBD1 for D (6 bases). Germline V CDR1 and CDR2: MDHEN, SYDVKM. This CDR3 is built from 15 residues. The V and J ends lost 6 bases and 3 bases respectively, with 18 bases between them. The CDR3 here is CASSASRGGFYEQYF. The CDR3 DNA sequence: TGTGCCAGCAGCGCTTCCCGAGGGGGTTTCTACGAGCAGTACTTC.

The rearrangement joins TRBV6-4 to TRBJ2-5, with D maybe TRBD2 (5 bases). This CDR3 is built from 17 residues. CDR1 and CDR2 from the germline V gene are MRHNA and SNTAGT. Between the trimmed V and J ends, which lost 8 bases and 2 bases, there was a span of 24 bases. Here the CDR3 reads CASSYDPPAEKQETQYF. The CDR3 DNA sequence: TGTGCCAGCTCGTACGACCCCCCAGCGGAGAAACAAGAGACCCAGTACTTC.

This chain uses TRBV7-9 with TRBJ2-5, with 13 nucleotides matching TRBD2. The CDR3 extends over 17 amino acids. CDR1 and CDR2 (germline): SEHNR, FQNEAQ (reference sequence). After removal of 4 bases from V and 4 bases from J, the junction contained 9 bases not matched to a gene. Here the CDR3 DNA reads TGTGCCAGCAGCTCGGGACTAGCGGGGCGAGTGGGAGAGACCCAGTACTTC. Amino acids: CASSSGLAGRVGETQYF.

This chain links TRBV11-2 with TRBJ2-1; D is perhaps TRBD2 (6 bases). V was trimmed by 5 bases and J by 5 bases, leaving 10 bases between them. This CDR3 contains 13 residues. The germline CDR1 and CDR2 sequences are SGHAT and FQNNGV. The CDR3 DNA reads TGTGCCAGCAGCCTGGGACTTCACAATGAGCAGTTCTTC. Translating gives CASSLGLHNEQFF.

V usage is TRBV7-8 and J usage is TRBJ2-7; 9 bases map to TRBD2. CDR1 is SGHVS, CDR2 FQNEAQ, per germline. J lost 5 bases, V lost 3 bases, and 5 bases had no gene match. The CDR3 covers 14 residues. This CDR3 is CASSFLAGRNEQYF. CDR3 DNA sequence: TGTGCCAGCAGCTTTCTAGCGGGAAGGAACGAGCAGTACTTC.

This clone was recorded a few times. The chain couples TRBV5-6 to TRBJ1-2; 7 nucleotides agree with TRBD1. The CDR3 is made up of 12 amino acids. The germline CDR1 and CDR2 sequences are SGHDT and YYEEEE. Trimming took 3 bases from V and 4 from J; bases not matched to a gene: 0. CDR3 DNA: TGTGCCAGCAGCTCAGGGGGCTATGGCTACACCTTC. This codes for CASSSGGYGYTF.

This sequence joins TRBV7-8 and TRBJ2-7; 8 nucleotides match TRBD1. CDR3 length: 14 amino acids. Germline trimming cut 4 bases from V and 7 bases from J; bases unmatched to any gene: 9. Germline V gene sequence: CDR1 SGHVS, CDR2 FQNEAQ. The CDR3 DNA follows: TGTGCCAGCAGCTCGCAGGGGGCGTCCTGGGAGCAGTACTTC. Translating it yields CASSSQGASWEQYF.